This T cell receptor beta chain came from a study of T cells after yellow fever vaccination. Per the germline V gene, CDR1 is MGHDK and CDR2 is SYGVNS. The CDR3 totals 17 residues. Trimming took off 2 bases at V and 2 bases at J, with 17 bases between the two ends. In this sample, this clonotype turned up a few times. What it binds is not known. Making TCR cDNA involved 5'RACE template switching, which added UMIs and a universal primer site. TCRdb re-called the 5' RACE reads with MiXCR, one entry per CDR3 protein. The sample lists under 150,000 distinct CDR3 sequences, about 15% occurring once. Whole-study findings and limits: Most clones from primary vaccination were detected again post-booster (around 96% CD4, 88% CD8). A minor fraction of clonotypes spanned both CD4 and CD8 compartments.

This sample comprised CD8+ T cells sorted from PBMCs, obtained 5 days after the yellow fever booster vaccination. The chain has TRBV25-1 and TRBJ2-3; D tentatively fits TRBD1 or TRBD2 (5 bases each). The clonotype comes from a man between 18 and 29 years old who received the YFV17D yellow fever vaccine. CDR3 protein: CASSEGGGLRATDTQYF. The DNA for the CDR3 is TGTGCCAGCAGTGAAGGGGGTGGGCTGCGAGCCACAGATACGCAGTATTTT.